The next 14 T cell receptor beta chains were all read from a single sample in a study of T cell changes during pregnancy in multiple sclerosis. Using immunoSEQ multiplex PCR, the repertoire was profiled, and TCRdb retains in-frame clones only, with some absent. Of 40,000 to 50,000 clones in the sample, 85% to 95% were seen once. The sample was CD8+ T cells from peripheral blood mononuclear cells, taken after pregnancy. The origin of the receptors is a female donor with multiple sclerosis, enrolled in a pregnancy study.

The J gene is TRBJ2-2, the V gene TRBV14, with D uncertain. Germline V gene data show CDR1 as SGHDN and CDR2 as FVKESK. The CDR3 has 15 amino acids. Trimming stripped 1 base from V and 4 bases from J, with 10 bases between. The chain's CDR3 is CASSQVAGFTGELFF. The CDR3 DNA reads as TGTGCCAGCAGCCAAGTCGCCGGGTTCACCGGGGAGCTGTTTTTT.

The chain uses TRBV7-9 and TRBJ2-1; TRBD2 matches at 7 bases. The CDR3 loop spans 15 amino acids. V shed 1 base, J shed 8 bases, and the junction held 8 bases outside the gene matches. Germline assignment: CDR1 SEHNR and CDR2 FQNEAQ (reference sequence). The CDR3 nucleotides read TGTGCCAGCAGCTTAGTGGGGGGGTCTCGGGATGAGCAGTTCTTC. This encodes CASSLVGGSRDEQFF.

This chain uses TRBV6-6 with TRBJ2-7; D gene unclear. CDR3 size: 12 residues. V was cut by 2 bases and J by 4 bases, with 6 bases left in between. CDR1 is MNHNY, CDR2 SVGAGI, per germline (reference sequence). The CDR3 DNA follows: TGTGCCAGCAGTTACACACATTACGAGCAGTACTTC. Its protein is CASSYTHYEQYF.

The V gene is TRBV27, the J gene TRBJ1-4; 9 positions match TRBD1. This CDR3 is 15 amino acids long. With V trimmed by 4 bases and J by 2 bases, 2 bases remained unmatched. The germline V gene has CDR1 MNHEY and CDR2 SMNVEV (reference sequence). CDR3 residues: CASSSDRGTNEKLFF. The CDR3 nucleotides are TGTGCCAGCAGTTCCGACAGGGGGACTAATGAAAAACTGTTTTTT.

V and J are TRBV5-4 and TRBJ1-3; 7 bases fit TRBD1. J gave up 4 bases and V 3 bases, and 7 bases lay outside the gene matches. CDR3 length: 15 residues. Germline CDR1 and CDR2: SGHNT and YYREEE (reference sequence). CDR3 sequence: CASSSDRVSGNTIYF. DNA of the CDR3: TGTGCCAGCAGCTCAGACAGGGTTTCAGGAAACACCATATATTTT.

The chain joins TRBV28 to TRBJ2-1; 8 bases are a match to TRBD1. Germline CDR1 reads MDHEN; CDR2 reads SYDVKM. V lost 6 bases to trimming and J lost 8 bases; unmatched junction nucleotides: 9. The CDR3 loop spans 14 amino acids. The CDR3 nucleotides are TGTGCCAGCAGGCAGGGGGCGCAAGGTTATGAGCAGTTCTTC. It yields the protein CASRQGAQGYEQFF.

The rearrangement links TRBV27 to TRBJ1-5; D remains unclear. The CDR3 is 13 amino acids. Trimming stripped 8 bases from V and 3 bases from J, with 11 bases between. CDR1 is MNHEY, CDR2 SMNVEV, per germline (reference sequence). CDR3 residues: CASREGNNQPQHF. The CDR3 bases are TGTGCCAGCCGAGAGGGTAACAATCAGCCCCAGCATTTT.

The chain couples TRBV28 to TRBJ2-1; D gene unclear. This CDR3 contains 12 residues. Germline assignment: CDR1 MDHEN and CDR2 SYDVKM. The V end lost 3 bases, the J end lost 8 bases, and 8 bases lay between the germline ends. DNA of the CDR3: TGTGCCAGCAGTTTGGCCCCCTATGAGCAGTTCTTC. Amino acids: CASSLAPYEQFF.

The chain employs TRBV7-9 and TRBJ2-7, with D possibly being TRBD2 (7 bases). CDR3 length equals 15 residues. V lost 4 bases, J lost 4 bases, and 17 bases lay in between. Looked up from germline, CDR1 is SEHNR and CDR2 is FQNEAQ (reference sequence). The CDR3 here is CASSSSGGGAYEQYF. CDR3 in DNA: TGTGCCAGCAGCTCTAGCGGAGGGGGGGCATACGAGCAGTACTTC.

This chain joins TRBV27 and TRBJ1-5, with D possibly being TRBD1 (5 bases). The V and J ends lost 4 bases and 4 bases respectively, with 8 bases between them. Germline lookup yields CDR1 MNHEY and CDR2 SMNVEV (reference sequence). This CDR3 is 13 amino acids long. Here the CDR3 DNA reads TGTGCCAGCAGTTGGGAGGGGAATCAGCCCCAGCATTTT. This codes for CASSWEGNQPQHF.

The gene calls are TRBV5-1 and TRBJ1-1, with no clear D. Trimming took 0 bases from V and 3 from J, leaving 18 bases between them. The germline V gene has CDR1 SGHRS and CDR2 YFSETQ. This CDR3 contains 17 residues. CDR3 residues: CASSLESNSRRDTEAFF. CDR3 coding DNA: TGCGCCAGCAGCTTGGAGTCTAACAGCCGTAGAGACACTGAAGCTTTCTTT.

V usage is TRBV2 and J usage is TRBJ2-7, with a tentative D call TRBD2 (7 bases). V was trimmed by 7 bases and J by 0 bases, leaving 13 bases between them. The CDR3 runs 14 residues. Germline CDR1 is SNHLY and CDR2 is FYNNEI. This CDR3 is CASMNREGSYEQYF. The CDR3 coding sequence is TGTGCCAGCATGAACAGGGAGGGCTCCTACGAGCAGTACTTC.

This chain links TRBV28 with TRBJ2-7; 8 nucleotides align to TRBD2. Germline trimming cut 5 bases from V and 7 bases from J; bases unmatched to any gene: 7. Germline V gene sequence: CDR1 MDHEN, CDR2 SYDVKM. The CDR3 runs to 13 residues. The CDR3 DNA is TGTGCCAGCAGTCTATCCCGGGGGGGGGAGCAGTACTTC. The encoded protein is CASSLSRGGEQYF.

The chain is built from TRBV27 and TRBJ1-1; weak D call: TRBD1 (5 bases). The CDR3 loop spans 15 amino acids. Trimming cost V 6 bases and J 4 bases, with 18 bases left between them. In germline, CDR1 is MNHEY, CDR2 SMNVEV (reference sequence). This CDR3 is CASSQGGGFGTEAFF. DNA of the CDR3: TGTGCCAGCAGCCAGGGAGGTGGATTTGGCACTGAAGCTTTCTTT.